This T cell receptor (beta chain) was identified during a study of shared T cell receptors in the human thymus. Profiling relied on immunoSEQ multiplex PCR, and the TCRdb table lists in-frame clones only, not all of them. This sample has 700,000 or so clones, with 75% to 90% found just once. The CDR3 covers 16 residues. Germline CDR1 and CDR2: ENHRY and SYGVKD. J lost 7 bases, V lost 2 bases, and 13 bases had no gene match. A further study also used this sample, focusing on human thymus T cells. That paper notes: Those donating were healthy Finnish infants in corrective surgery for congenital heart defects. Corrective heart surgery yielded the resections from which the thymus tissue came. An apparent bias in V and J gene usage was seen in thymic and blood repertoires. Related reports documented highly overlapping thymic repertoires among unrelated individuals.

The V call is TRBV10-3, the J call TRBJ2-7, with 8 bases lining up with TRBD2. The TCR originated in a girl less than two years old with a congenital heart defect. Sequenced sample: thymocytes. This CDR3 is CAISEGSGGSSEEQYF. The CDR3 DNA reads TGTGCCATCAGTGAGGGCAGCGGGGGTTCTTCGGAAGAGCAGTACTTC.